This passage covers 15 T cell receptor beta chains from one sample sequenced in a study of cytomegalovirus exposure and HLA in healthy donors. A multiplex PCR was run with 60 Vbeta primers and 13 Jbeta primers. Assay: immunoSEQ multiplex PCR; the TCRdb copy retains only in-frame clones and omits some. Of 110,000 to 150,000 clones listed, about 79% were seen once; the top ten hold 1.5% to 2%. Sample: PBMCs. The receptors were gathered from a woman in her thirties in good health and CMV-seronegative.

The CDR3 sequence is CASSEGPGPQHF. The CDR3 DNA reads TGTGCCAGCAGTGAAGGCCCGGGGCCCCAGCATTTT. This sequence joins TRBV6-1 and TRBJ1-5; no reliable D call. Between the trimmed V and J ends, which lost 1 base and 9 bases, there was a span of 7 bases. The CDR3 sequence is 12 residues long. Germline CDR1 MNHNS, CDR2 SASEGT.

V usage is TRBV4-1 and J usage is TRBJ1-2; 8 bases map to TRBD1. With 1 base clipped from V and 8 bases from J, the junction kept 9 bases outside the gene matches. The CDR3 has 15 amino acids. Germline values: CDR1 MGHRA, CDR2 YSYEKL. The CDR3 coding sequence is TGCGCCAGCAGCCAAGCAGGGGGCGGGGGAAGGGGCTACACCTTC. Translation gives CASSQAGGGGRGYTF.

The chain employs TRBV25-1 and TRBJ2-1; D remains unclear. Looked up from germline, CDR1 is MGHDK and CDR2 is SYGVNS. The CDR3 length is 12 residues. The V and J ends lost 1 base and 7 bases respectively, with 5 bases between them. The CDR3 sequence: CASSELENEQFF. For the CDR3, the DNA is TGTGCCAGCAGTGAATTAGAGAATGAGCAGTTCTTC.

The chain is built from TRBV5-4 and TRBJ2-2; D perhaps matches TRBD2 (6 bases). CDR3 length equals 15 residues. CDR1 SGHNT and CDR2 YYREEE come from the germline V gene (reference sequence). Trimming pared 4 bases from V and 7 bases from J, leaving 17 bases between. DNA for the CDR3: TGTGCCAGCAGCCTTGCGGGGCTAGTGATCGGGGAGCTGTTTTTT. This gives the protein CASSLAGLVIGELFF.

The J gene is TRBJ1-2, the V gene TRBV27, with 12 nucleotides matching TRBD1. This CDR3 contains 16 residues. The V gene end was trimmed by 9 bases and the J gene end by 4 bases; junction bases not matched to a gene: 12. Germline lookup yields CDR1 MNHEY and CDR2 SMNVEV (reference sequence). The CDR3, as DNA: TGTGCCAGTACCCTCACCGGGACAGGGGGCGCCTATGGCTACACCTTC. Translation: CASTLTGTGGAYGYTF.

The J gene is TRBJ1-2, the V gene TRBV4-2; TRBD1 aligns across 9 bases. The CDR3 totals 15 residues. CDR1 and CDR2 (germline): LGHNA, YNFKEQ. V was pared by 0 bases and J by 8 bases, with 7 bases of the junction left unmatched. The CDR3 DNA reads TGTGCCAGCAGCCAAGAACAGGGGGCAACTAGGGGCTACACCTTC. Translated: CASSQEQGATRGYTF.

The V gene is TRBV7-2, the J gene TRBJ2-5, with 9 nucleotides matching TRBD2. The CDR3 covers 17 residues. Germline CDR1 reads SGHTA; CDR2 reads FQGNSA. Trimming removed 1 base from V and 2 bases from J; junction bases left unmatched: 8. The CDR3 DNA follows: TGTGCCAGCAGCTTAGAGCGGGGGGTACGGAAACAAGAGACCCAGTACTTC. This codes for CASSLERGVRKQETQYF. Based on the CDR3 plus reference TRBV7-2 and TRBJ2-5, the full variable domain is GAGVSQSPSNKVTEKGKDVELRCDPISGHTALYWYRQSLGQGLEFLIYFQGNSAPDKSGLPSDRFSAERTGGSVSTLTIQRTQQEDSAVYLCASSLERGVRKQETQYFGPGTRLLVL.

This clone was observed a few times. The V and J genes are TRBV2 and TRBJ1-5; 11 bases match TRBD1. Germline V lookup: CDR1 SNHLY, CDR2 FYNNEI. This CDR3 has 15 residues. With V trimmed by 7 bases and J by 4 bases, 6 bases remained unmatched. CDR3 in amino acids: CASNQGQGVNQPQHF. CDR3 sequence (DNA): TGTGCCAGCAACCAGGGACAGGGGGTTAATCAGCCCCAGCATTTT.

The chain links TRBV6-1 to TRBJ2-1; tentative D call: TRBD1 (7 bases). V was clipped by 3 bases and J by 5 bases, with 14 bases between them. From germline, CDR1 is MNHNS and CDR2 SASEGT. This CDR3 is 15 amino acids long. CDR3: CASSDWAGGNNEQFF. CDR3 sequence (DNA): TGTGCCAGCAGTGATTGGGCAGGGGGGAACAATGAGCAGTTCTTC.

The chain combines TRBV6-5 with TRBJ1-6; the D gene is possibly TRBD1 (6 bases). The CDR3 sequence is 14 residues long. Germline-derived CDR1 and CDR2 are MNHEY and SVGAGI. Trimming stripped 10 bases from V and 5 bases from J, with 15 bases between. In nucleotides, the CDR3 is TGTGCCACCGCGAGGGGGGGGGATAATTCACCCCTCCACTTT. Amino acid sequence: CATARGGDNSPLHF.

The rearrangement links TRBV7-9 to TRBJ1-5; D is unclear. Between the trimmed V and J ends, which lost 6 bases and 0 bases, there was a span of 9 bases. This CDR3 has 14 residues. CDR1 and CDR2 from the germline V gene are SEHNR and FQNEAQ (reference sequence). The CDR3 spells CASSPGDSNQPQHF. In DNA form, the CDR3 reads TGTGCCAGCAGTCCCGGGGATAGCAATCAGCCCCAGCATTTT.

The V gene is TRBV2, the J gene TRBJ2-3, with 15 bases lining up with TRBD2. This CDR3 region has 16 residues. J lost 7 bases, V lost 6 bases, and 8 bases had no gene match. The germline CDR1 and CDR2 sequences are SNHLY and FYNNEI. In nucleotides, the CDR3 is TGTGCCAGCAGAGTCGGACTAGCGGGGGGGCGGAATACGCAGTATTTT. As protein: CASRVGLAGGRNTQYF.

The CDR3, as DNA: TGTGCCAGCTCACTTACAGGGAATCAGCCCCAGCATTTT. Translation: CASSLTGNQPQHF. The chain joins TRBV18 to TRBJ1-5; tentative D call: TRBD1 (6 bases). CDR3 length: 13 residues. V lost 4 bases, J lost 4 bases, and 8 bases lay in between. Germline loops: CDR1 KGHSH, CDR2 LQKENI.

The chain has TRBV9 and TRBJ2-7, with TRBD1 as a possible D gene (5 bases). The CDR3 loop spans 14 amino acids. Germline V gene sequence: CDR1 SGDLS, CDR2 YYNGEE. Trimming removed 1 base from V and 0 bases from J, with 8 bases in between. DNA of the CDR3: TGTGCCAGCAGCGTATTGACAGACTCCTACGAGCAGTACTTC. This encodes CASSVLTDSYEQYF.

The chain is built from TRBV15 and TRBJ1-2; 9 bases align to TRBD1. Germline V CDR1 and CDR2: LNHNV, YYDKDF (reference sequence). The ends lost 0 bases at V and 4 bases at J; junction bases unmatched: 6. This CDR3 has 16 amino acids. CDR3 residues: CATSRDRDREIYGYTF. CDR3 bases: TGTGCCACCAGCAGAGATCGGGACAGGGAGATCTATGGCTACACCTTC.